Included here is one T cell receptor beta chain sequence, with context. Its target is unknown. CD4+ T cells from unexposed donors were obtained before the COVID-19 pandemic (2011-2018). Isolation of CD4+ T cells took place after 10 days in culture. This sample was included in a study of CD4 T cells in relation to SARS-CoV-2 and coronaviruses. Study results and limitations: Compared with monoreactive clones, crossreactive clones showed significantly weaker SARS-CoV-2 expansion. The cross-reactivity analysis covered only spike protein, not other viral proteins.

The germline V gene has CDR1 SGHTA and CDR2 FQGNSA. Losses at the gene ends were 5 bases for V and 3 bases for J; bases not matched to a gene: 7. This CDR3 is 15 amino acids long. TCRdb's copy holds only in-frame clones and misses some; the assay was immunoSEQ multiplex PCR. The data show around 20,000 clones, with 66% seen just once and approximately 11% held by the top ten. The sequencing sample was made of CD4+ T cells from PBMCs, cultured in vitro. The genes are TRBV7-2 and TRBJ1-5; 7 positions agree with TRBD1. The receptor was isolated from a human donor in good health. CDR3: CASSKEGQLNQPQHF. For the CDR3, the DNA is TGTGCCAGCAGCAAAGAGGGACAGCTCAATCAGCCCCAGCATTTT.